This T cell receptor (beta chain) is from a study of PD-L1 blockade in urothelial cancer (TCRdb year 2017). Turning to the overall study: All patients started therapy at some point between 2014 and 2016 and received atezolizumab 1,200 mg intravenously every 3 weeks. Blood samples were analyzed at 3 weeks after treatment start (second dose) and at 6 weeks after treatment start. Durable clinical benefit was achieved by nine patients but not by the remaining 20. Blood samples yielded a median of 141,255 T cells and approximately 83,000 unique TCRs, with median clonality 0.080. Progression-free survival longer than 6 months counted as durable clinical benefit, and TCR features were additionally tested against both progression-free and overall survival. In the same patients, whole exome sequencing and RNA sequencing of pretreatment tumors were performed in addition to TCR sequencing. Pretreatment tumor samples, along with matched peripheral blood collected serially before and after atezolizumab treatment, underwent TCR sequencing. About 85% of the roughly 29 patients were identified as males with urothelial cancer of bladder origin, and a prior smoking history was reported by 18 of 29 patients. An exploratory multi-omic analysis was conducted of the somatic, immune and clinical correlates of response to PD-L1 blockade with atezolizumab in urothelial cancer. Some 30 patients had pretreatment blood TCR-seq, roughly 24 had at least one posttreatment blood collection, and roughly 24 had tumor TCR-seq. An ECOG performance status of 0 or 1 was recorded for the patients, and 0 to 3 prior chemotherapy regimens had been received by the patients. General conclusions and limits of the study: Improved progression-free and overall survival was found to be associated with pretreatment peripheral blood TCR clonality below the median. Because of the small sample size (n ≈ 31) and the many exploratory analyses performed, the results are intended to be regarded as hypothesis-generating. Patients with durable benefit showed greater expansion of tumor-associated TCR clones in peripheral blood 3 weeks after starting treatment (n ≈ 23, p = 0.022).

The time point label, as the study defines it: pretreatment peripheral blood. A cohort of 25 to 30 patients with locally advanced or metastatic urothelial carcinoma, treated at Memorial Sloan Kettering on a trial protocol, was included. Peripheral blood mononuclear cells were collected from each patient pretreatment and during treatment, giving between 1 and 8 total time points per patient. The Qiagen DNeasy Blood extraction kit was used to purify genomic DNA from total PBMCs and from tumor samples. PBMCs were collected pretreatment and during treatment, and were isolated and stored as previously described. Turning to this clone: Its recognized antigen is unknown. Per-nucleotide qualities are absent, and no much larger clonotype sits a single base away.

Synthetic TCR analog templates were spiked into each PCR to estimate absolute template abundance from read counts. The immunoSEQ assay was used to amplify TCRbeta CDR3 regions from genomic DNA with bias-controlled V and J gene primers. Rearranged TCRbeta segments were sequenced at approximately 20X coverage. In the source study's methods: Clustering was used to correct sequencing errors, and CDR3s were annotated against IMGT so that V, D and J genes could be assigned. Only productive TCRbeta rearrangements were used in downstream analyses, excluding out-of-frame or stop-codon sequences. To compute clonality, Shannon entropy was normalized by the log of the number of unique productive sequences and then subtracted from one. Clones differing between time points or between blood and tumor were identified using Fisher's exact test with Benjamini-Hochberg correction, with an adjusted p below 0.01 applied as the threshold. What TCRdb holds here is the immuneACCESS table cut down to in-frame rearrangements. Part of the clones is not present; checked against another copy, under half of the missing clones reflect an unresolved V gene, and the others are unexplained. The V and J calls and clone size are taken from that table; D and trimming were inferred from the DNA. The table for this sample lists tens of thousands of clones; roughly 87% of them were counted only once. The ten largest clones represent 15% to 19% of the sample.

The CDR3 runs 12 amino acids, cysteine and phenylalanine included. Of the read, only the CDR3 DNA is kept; its 36 bases are in frame from base 1. Relative to germline, V is 5 bases shorter and J is 4 bases shorter, with 8 bases between their ends. According to the germline V gene, CDR1 reads SQVTM and CDR2 reads ANQGSEA. Here the chain combines TRBV29-1 and TRBJ2-2; the D gene identity is not certain. Sequenced here: PBMCs, sampled around atezolizumab (anti-PD-L1) treatment. The receptor comes from an older man with urothelial cancer. The CDR3 reads CSVLEITGELFF. Read as DNA, the sequence is TGCAGCGTTTTAGAGATCACCGGGGAGCTGTTTTTT.